This is a list of T cell receptor beta chains from one sample in a study of identical twins. TCRdb re-analysed the 5' RACE reads in MiXCR, keeping a single row per CDR3 protein. The repertoire holds around 250,000 distinct CDR3 sequences, with over 9.5% as singletons. This sample was shared with a second study, whose subject was yellow fever vaccine responses in identical twins.

Sequenced: memory (CD45RO+) T cells sorted from blood. These receptor sequences come from a woman under 30 in good health. The CDR3 runs from the conserved cysteine through the conserved F or W. D genes are given only for firm matches. Part of the rows lack a size; the others show once, few, many or a class for expanded clones.

d_gene	j_gene	v_gene	abundance	CDR3nt	CDR3aa
NA	TRBJ1-1	TRBV6-5	NA	TGTGCCAGCAGTTACCGGGGGAACACTGAAGCTTTCTTT	CASSYRGNTEAFF
NA	TRBJ1-2	TRBV5-6	many	TGTGCCAGCAGCTTGGAGCCGGCGCGGATCTATGGCTACACCTTC	CASSLEPARIYGYTF
NA	TRBJ2-1	TRBV4-3	few	TGCGCCAGCAGCCAAGATAGGGGTTGGGGTATTAACTCCTACAATGAGCAGTTCTTC	CASSQDRGWGINSYNEQFF
NA	TRBJ1-2	TRBV2	NA	TGTGCCAGCAGTGAACACATTTTGGATGGCTACACCTTC	CASSEHILDGYTF
NA	TRBJ1-1	TRBV5-1	NA	TGCGCCAGCAGCTTGGCCACTCCAGGCTGGGGGACTGAAGCTTTCTTT	CASSLATPGWGTEAFF
NA	TRBJ2-2	TRBV7-8	many	TGTGCCAGCAGCTTAATTGTGGCCGGGGAGCTGTTTTTT	CASSLIVAGELFF
NA	TRBJ1-5	TRBV3-1	NA	TGTGCCAGCAGCCAGGGGTCCGGCAATCAGCCCCAGCATTTT	CASSQGSGNQPQHF
TRBD2	TRBJ2-2	TRBV20-1	NA	TGCTGTGCTAGAGATCCCAGGCGGGGGGCAGCCCCCGGGGAGCTGTTTTTT	CCARDPRRGAAPGELFF
NA	TRBJ1-5	TRBV29-1	few	TGCAGCGTTTTTACGGGGGATAGCAATCAGCCCCAGCATTTT	CSVFTGDSNQPQHF
TRBD2	TRBJ2-2	TRBV20-1	NA	TGCAGTGGCCAGGCTCCGGGCCTAGCGGGAGGAGGGATTGGCGGGGAGCTGTTTTTT	CSGQAPGLAGGGIGGELFF
TRBD2	TRBJ2-7	TRBV11-2	NA	TGTGCCAGCACCGGGACTAGCGTCTCCTACGAGCAGTACTTC	CASTGTSVSYEQYF
NA	TRBJ2-3	TRBV20-1	few	TGCAGTGCTAGAGACACTCTCAGGGTAGATACGCAGTATTTT	CSARDTLRVDTQYF
TRBD1	TRBJ1-2	TRBV6-1	NA	TGTGCCAGCAGGAAGCCGGGACAGGGTGTAAATGGCTACACCTTC	CASRKPGQGVNGYTF
TRBD1	TRBJ2-3	TRBV4-3	few	TGCGCCAGCAGCCCTAAAACAGGGGGCCGAGGCACAGATACGCAGTATTTT	CASSPKTGGRGTDTQYF
NA	TRBJ2-2	TRBV7-2	many	TGTGCCAGCAGCACAGTTATGACCGGGGAGCTGTTTTTT	CASSTVMTGELFF
TRBD2	TRBJ2-3	TRBV5-1	NA	TGCGCCAGCAGCTCAGACGGGACTAGCGGCACAGATACGCAGTATTTT	CASSSDGTSGTDTQYF
NA	TRBJ2-3	TRBV6-2/TRBV6-3	NA	TGTGCCAGCAGCAATGGGCCCTCCACAGATACGCAGTATTTT	CASSNGPSTDTQYF
NA	TRBJ2-7	TRBV12-3/TRBV12-4	NA	TGTGCCAGCAGTTACGGCGGGGGCGGCTACGAGCAGTACTTC	CASSYGGGGYEQYF
TRBD1	TRBJ1-2	TRBV11-2	NA	TGTGCCAGCAGCCCCAGGGGGGGACAGGGTACGGCGGGCTACACCTTC	CASSPRGGQGTAGYTF
NA	TRBJ2-4	TRBV28	few	TGTGCCAGCAGTTCTCGGGCAGGGTGGGACATTCAGTACTTC	CASSSRAGWDIQYF
NA	TRBJ1-4	TRBV30	NA	TGTGCCTGGAGTGGGAGCTTAGGGGAAAAACTGTTTTTT	CAWSGSLGEKLFF
NA	TRBJ2-3	TRBV7-9	NA	TGTGCCAGCAGCTTAGCTCAAATGACAGACACAGATACGCAGTATTTT	CASSLAQMTDTDTQYF
TRBD2	TRBJ2-5	TRBV28	NA	TGTGCCAGCAGCGCCGGGACTAGCGGGAGGGGAGGAGAGACCCAGTACTTC	CASSAGTSGRGGETQYF
NA	TRBJ2-1	TRBV29-1	many	TGCAGCGTTACCCAATTGGGAATTGAAAAGGATGAGCAGTTCTTC	CSVTQLGIEKDEQFF
TRBD2	TRBJ2-3	TRBV5-1	NA	TGCGCCAGCAATTTCGGGAGGCCCAGCACAGATACGCAGTATTTT	CASNFGRPSTDTQYF
NA	TRBJ1-6	TRBV5-6	NA	TGTGCCAGCAGAGAGAGACCTTACGAGAATTCACCCCTCCACTTT	CASRERPYENSPLHF
TRBD2	TRBJ2-1	TRBV12-3/TRBV12-4	many	TGTGCCAGCACCCGGAGCGGGAGGGCCGGGGCGCATGAGCAGTTCTTC	CASTRSGRAGAHEQFF
NA	TRBJ2-5	TRBV7-2	few	TGTGCCAGCAACGGGGAAGGCGCTGAGACCCAGTACTTC	CASNGEGAETQYF
NA	TRBJ2-7	TRBV7-2	few	TGTGCCAGCAGCTTAGCGGTCAGATCCTACGAGCAGTACTTC	CASSLAVRSYEQYF
TRBD2	TRBJ2-3	TRBV7-8	few	TGTGCCAGCAGCTTAGCGACTAGCGGGGGCCCGCTTGGGCAGTATTTT	CASSLATSGGPLGQYF
NA	TRBJ2-5	TRBV20-1	few	TGCAGCTGGAAACCGAGAGAAGAGACCCAGTACTTC	CSWKPREETQYF
NA	TRBJ2-3	TRBV21-1	few	TGTGCCAGCAGCAAAGGGGGGCCGGGTGATACGCAGTATTTT	CASSKGGPGDTQYF
NA	TRBJ2-1	TRBV12-5	few	TGTGCTAGTGGTTTGGTAGATGATGAGCAGTTCTTC	CASGLVDDEQFF
TRBD1	TRBJ2-7	TRBV29-1	few	TGCAGCGTAACAGGGGCCCCCTACGAGCAGTACTTC	CSVTGAPYEQYF
NA	TRBJ2-7	TRBV25-1	NA	TGTGCCAGCAGTGAATGGGGGAAGTTGGGGAGCTCCTACGAGCAGTACTTC	CASSEWGKLGSSYEQYF
NA	TRBJ2-2	TRBV6-4	few	TGTGCCAGCAGTGACGGACAGAACACCGGGGAGCTGTTTTTT	CASSDGQNTGELFF
TRBD2	TRBJ2-2	TRBV7-9	few	TGTGCCAGCAGCACGGGACTAGGGAACACCGGGGAGCTGTTTTTT	CASSTGLGNTGELFF
TRBD2	TRBJ2-1	TRBV18	many	TGTGCCAGCTCACCATGGGGTCTAGCGGGGGCTCCGACCGATGAGCAGTTCTTC	CASSPWGLAGAPTDEQFF
TRBD2	TRBJ2-1	TRBV20-1	many	TGCAGTGCTAGTAGGGTGTCGGGAGGTGCCTACAATGAGCAGTTCTTC	CSASRVSGGAYNEQFF
NA	TRBJ2-6	TRBV5-6	NA	TGTGCCAGCAGCTTGGTTGTTAGCTCTGGGGCCAACGTCCTGACTTTC	CASSLVVSSGANVLTF
TRBD1	TRBJ2-7	TRBV7-7	few	TGTGCTAGCAGCTTCAGGGACAGAGATCACGAGCAGTACTTC	CASSFRDRDHEQYF
NA	TRBJ2-7	TRBV29-1	many	TGCAGCGTTTTCGGGACGGGTTCCTACGAGCAGTACTTC	CSVFGTGSYEQYF
NA	TRBJ2-1	TRBV19	few	TGTGCCAGTAGTCGGGGCGGGATGACTTACAATGAGCAGTTCTTC	CASSRGGMTYNEQFF
NA	TRBJ2-7	TRBV20-1	few	TGCAGTGCTAGAGACTCCACTGACTACGAGCAGTACTTC	CSARDSTDYEQYF
NA	TRBJ2-3	TRBV9	many	TGTGCCAGCAGCGGTGTCACGTTTGATACGCAGTATTTT	CASSGVTFDTQYF
NA	TRBJ1-6	TRBV9	NA	TGTGCCAGCAGCGTAGTGGACAGTCTTAGCTCCTATAATTCACCCCTCCACTTT	CASSVVDSLSSYNSPLHF
NA	TRBJ2-7	TRBV7-2	many	TGTGCCAGCAGCTCCTCCCCCTACGAGCAGTACTTC	CASSSSPYEQYF
NA	TRBJ1-5	TRBV3-1	many	TGTGCCAGCGGGTCAGGAGTGGGCAATCAGCCCCAGCATTTT	CASGSGVGNQPQHF
NA	TRBJ2-5	TRBV5-5	NA	TGTGCCAGCAGCTTCGGGACACAAGAGACCCAGTACTTC	CASSFGTQETQYF
NA	TRBJ2-7	TRBV3-1	few	TGTGCCAGCAGCCTTTTTGGGGTCAACGAGCAGTACTTC	CASSLFGVNEQYF
NA	TRBJ2-3	TRBV4-1	few	TGCGCCAGCAGCCAAGGTCTCCAGACAGATACGCAGTATTTT	CASSQGLQTDTQYF
NA	TRBJ2-7	TRBV7-9	once	TGTGCCAGCAGCCCTCGGGCAGTCGCAACCTACGAGCAGTACTTC	CASSPRAVATYEQYF
TRBD1	TRBJ1-4	TRBV15	NA	TGTGCCACCGGGACAGTTCATAATGAAAAACTGTTTTTT	CATGTVHNEKLFF